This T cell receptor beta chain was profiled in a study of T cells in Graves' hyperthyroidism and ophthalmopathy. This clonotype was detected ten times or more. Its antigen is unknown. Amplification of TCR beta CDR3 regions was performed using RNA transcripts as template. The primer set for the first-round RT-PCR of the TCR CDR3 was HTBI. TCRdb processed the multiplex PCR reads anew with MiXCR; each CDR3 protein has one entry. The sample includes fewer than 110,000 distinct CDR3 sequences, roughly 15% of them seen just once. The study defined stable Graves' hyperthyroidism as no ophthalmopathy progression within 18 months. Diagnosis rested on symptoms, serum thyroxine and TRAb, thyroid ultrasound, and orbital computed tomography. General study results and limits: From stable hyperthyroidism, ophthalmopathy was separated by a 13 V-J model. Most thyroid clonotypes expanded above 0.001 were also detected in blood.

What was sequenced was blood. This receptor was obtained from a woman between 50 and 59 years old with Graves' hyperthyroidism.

This chain's CDR3 is CASSRPTSGRTHNEQFF. The CDR3 DNA follows: TGTGCCAGCAGCCGCCCGACTAGCGGGAGGACTCACAATGAGCAGTTCTTC. This chain uses TRBV27 with TRBJ2-1; 13 bases agree with TRBD2. The CDR3 has 17 residues. Germline loops: CDR1 MNHEY, CDR2 SMNVEV (reference sequence). J gave up 5 bases and V 6 bases, and 10 bases lay outside the gene matches.